The rows below give T cell receptor beta chains drawn from one sample of a study of cytomegalovirus exposure and HLA in healthy donors. The data were produced by immunoSEQ multiplex PCR, yet TCRdb's version contains in-frame clones alone and is incomplete. Of 75,000 to 85,000 clones in the sample, around 90% are singletons; the top ten hold less than 2.5%. Sequencing was carried out using PBMCs. The receptors originated from a man aged 25 to 45 in good health and CMV-seronegative. Each CDR3 is given without its conserved first and last residue.

V	J	CDR3
TRBV30	TRBJ2-5	AWGLAFQETQY
TRBV7-9	TRBJ2-3	ASSAYKDTQY
TRBV11-3	TRBJ2-1	ARSGGPYNEQF
TRBV4-2	TRBJ2-5	ASSQGSPGGETQY
TRBV9	TRBJ1-3	ASRGGNTIY
TRBV6-5	TRBJ1-1	ASSYSEGTGTEAF
TRBV5-1	TRBJ2-2	ASSPRQGRTGELF
TRBV19	TRBJ1-5	ASSTLGQGIQPQH
TRBV15	TRBJ2-1	ATSRGAFVRANSYNEQF
TRBV27	TRBJ2-7	ASSPGQGYEQY
TRBV14	TRBJ1-2	ASSKDRGIYGYT
TRBV27	TRBJ1-1	ASSNLLGGEAF
TRBV6-5	TRBJ1-2	ASRREPADYGYT
TRBV5-8	TRBJ1-1	ASSLFRTEAF
TRBV11-1	TRBJ2-1	ASSLNKAGDNEQF
TRBV28	TRBJ2-1	ASSRRSGRGFNEQF
TRBV7-9	TRBJ2-4	ASSSGQGGYLNIQY
TRBV27	TRBJ2-5	ASSRRGKGTQY
TRBV9	TRBJ2-7	ASSVAPGGGYEQY
TRBV7-2	TRBJ1-5	ASSLTVDQPQH
TRBV28	TRBJ1-4	ASRWGTGFLPTNEKLF
TRBV28	TRBJ1-5	ASTLGGMSYQPQH
TRBV13	TRBJ2-6	ASSPVGASGANVLT
TRBV14	TRBJ2-1	ASSHSAGRTGYNEQF
TRBV15	TRBJ1-5	ATSRDSADSSNQPQH
TRBV5-1	TRBJ2-3	ASSPGQAVADTQY
TRBV2	TRBJ2-7	ASSEGSYYYEQY
TRBV28	TRBJ2-1	ASSFYIIYQDRGNEQF